The 17 T cell receptor beta chains listed next were all sequenced from one sample in a study of blood T cell repertoires in COVID-19. Method: immunoSEQ multiplex PCR; TCRdb's copy keeps in-frame clones and lacks some. The top ten hold 1.1% of the sample, which has about 190,000 clones, approximately 90% seen once. The sequenced material came from peripheral blood. The receptor set was obtained from a man aged 30 to 39 with acute or convalescent COVID-19.

The CDR3 DNA follows: TGTGCCACCAGTGTGGGGGGGAGCGGGAGATACGACGAGCAGTACTTC. Translating gives CATSVGGSGRYDEQYF. The chain uses TRBV24-1 and TRBJ2-7; TRBD2 aligns across 8 bases. The J segment lost 5 bases and the V segment lost 5 bases, leaving 13 bases of the junction unmatched. Germline V gene data show CDR1 as KGHDR and CDR2 as SFDVKD. CDR3 length: 16 residues.

V usage is TRBV3-1 (or the pseudogene TRBV3-2) and J usage is TRBJ1-6; 10 bases agree with TRBD1. V was pared by 4 bases and J by 7 bases, with 7 bases of the junction left unmatched. The CDR3 sequence is 16 residues long. Looked up from germline, CDR1 is LGHDT and CDR2 is YNNKEL (reference sequence). The CDR3 nucleotides are TGTGCCAGCAGCCCAACGGGACAGGGGCGAAATTCACCCCTCCACTTT. This sequence encodes CASSPTGQGRNSPLHF.

The chain combines TRBV29-1 with TRBJ1-4, with D uncertain. The V and J ends lost 4 bases and 7 bases respectively, with 7 bases between them. This CDR3 comprises 11 residues. CDR1 and CDR2 from the germline V gene are SQVTM and ANQGSEA. Here the CDR3 reads CSVGGSEKLFF. Here the CDR3 DNA reads TGCAGCGTTGGAGGAAGTGAAAAACTGTTTTTT.

CDR3 bases: TGTGCCAGCAGTCCTGGACAGGGGTATGGCTACACCTTC. As protein: CASSPGQGYGYTF. The chain combines TRBV28 with TRBJ1-2, with TRBD1 matching 9 bases. The CDR3 loop spans 13 amino acids. After removal of 5 bases from V and 5 bases from J, the junction contained 3 bases not matched to a gene. The V gene's germline CDR1 is MDHEN and CDR2 SYDVKM.

This chain uses TRBV5-1 with TRBJ2-1, with TRBD2 matching 7 bases. This CDR3 is 13 amino acids long. Trimming cost V 6 bases and J 8 bases; bases outside gene matches: 8. Per germline, CDR1 SGHRS and CDR2 YFSETQ. CDR3 region: CASNPSGNDEQFF. The CDR3 DNA follows: TGCGCCAGCAACCCTAGCGGAAACGATGAGCAGTTCTTC.

The chain couples TRBV19 to TRBJ1-4, with 9 positions matching TRBD1. The ends lost 6 bases at V and 0 bases at J; junction bases unmatched: 2. In germline, CDR1 is LNHDA, CDR2 SQIVND (reference sequence). The CDR3 extends over 15 amino acids. The CDR3, as DNA: TGTGCCAGTAGGGGACAGGGCGCAACTAATGAAAAACTGTTTTTT. Amino acid sequence: CASRGQGATNEKLFF.

This clone has only a few counts. The junction does not match germline at one end; this may be a read error. V gene TRBV7-7 combines with J gene TRBJ2-1, with D possibly being TRBD1 (5 bases). Germline-derived CDR1 and CDR2 are SSHAT and FNYEAQ (reference sequence). The CDR3 has 14 amino acids. The CDR3 DNA follows: TGTGCTAGCAGCTTAAGGGGATCCGTCAGTGAGCAGTTCTTC. This translates into CASSLRGSVSEQFF.

This clone has a single count. The rearrangement uses TRBV28 and TRBJ2-4; weak D call: TRBD2 (6 bases). This CDR3 has 14 amino acids. The V gene's germline CDR1 is MDHEN and CDR2 SYDVKM. V lost 2 bases, J lost 7 bases, and 12 bases lay in between. CDR3 nucleotides: TGTGCCAGCAGTTTAAAACCGGAGGGTAACATTCAGTACTTC. Amino acid sequence: CASSLKPEGNIQYF.

This clone has just one count. The chain recombines TRBV11-2 with TRBJ1-1, with D perhaps matching TRBD1 (6 bases). The germline V and J ends were trimmed by 6 bases and 4 bases, with 18 bases remaining between them. Germline CDR1 is SGHAT and CDR2 is FQNNGV. CDR3 length: 15 amino acids. The CDR3 spells CASSPQGNPATEAFF. In nucleotides, the CDR3 is TGTGCCAGCAGTCCACAGGGAAACCCGGCCACTGAAGCTTTCTTT.

In DNA, the CDR3 is TGTGCCAGCAGCCCTCTAGCGGGGGGAAACTACAATGAGCAGTTCTTC. Residues: CASSPLAGGNYNEQFF. V gene TRBV2 combines with J gene TRBJ2-1, with 11 bases that match TRBD2. The length of the CDR3 is 16 residues. The V gene's germline CDR1 is SNHLY and CDR2 FYNNEI. The V gene end was trimmed by 6 bases and the J gene end by 3 bases; junction bases not matched to a gene: 7.

J is TRBJ2-3 and V is TRBV7-9, with 12 bases lining up with TRBD2. J was trimmed by 4 bases and V by 4 bases; bases with no gene match: 6. The germline gives CDR1 SEHNR, CDR2 FQNEAQ (reference sequence). The length of the CDR3 is 16 residues. The chain's CDR3 is CASSSKLAGGPDTQYF. The CDR3 DNA reads as TGTGCCAGCAGCTCCAAGCTAGCGGGAGGGCCAGATACGCAGTATTTT.

The chain combines TRBV10-1 with TRBJ2-4; D might be TRBD1 (5 bases). Germline V lookup: CDR1 WNHNN, CDR2 SYGVQD (reference sequence). V was cut by 4 bases and J by 10 bases, with 20 bases left in between. The CDR3 extends over 15 amino acids. CDR3 sequence: CASSGPPRVWVIQYF. The DNA for the CDR3 is TGCGCCAGCAGTGGGCCTCCCAGGGTATGGGTTATTCAGTACTTC.

The table lists this clone with a count of one. The chain links TRBV2 to TRBJ2-2; perhaps TRBD1 as D (6 bases). V was trimmed by 6 bases and J by 8 bases, leaving 16 bases between them. This CDR3 has 14 residues. Germline lookup yields CDR1 SNHLY and CDR2 FYNNEI. The CDR3 nucleotides are TGTGCCAGCAGGCCAGGGGTAACGCTAGGGGAGCTGTTTTTT. Its protein is CASRPGVTLGELFF.

The chain recombines TRBV7-3 with TRBJ2-6; D remains ambiguous. Between the trimmed V and J ends, which lost 4 bases and 0 bases, there was a span of 7 bases. CDR3 length: 15 residues. CDR1 SGHTA and CDR2 FQGTGA come from the germline V gene. The CDR3 here is CASSSYHSGANVLTF. DNA for the CDR3: TGTGCCAGCAGCTCCTATCACTCTGGGGCCAACGTCCTGACTTTC.

Here the CDR3 reads CASSRETGESEQYF. CDR3 DNA sequence: TGTGCCAGCTCACGAGAGACAGGTGAGAGCGAGCAGTACTTC. The J gene is TRBJ2-7, the V gene TRBV18; D is perhaps TRBD1 (6 bases). In germline, CDR1 is KGHSH, CDR2 LQKENI. V lost 4 bases and J 6 bases, leaving 16 bases between the germline ends. The CDR3 is 14 amino acids.

V is TRBV6-5 and J is TRBJ2-7; maybe TRBD2 (5 bases). The CDR3 totals 15 residues. Germline loops: CDR1 MNHEY, CDR2 SVGAGI. V lost 10 bases to trimming and J lost 4 bases, with 23 bases between them. The CDR3 nucleotides are TGTGCCACCCGGAGTCGGGGTAAAATACTGTACGAGCAGTACTTC. Its translation: CATRSRGKILYEQYF.

The chain carries TRBV11-1 and TRBJ1-2; a possible D gene is TRBD1 (5 bases). The germline V gene has CDR1 SGHAT and CDR2 FQDESV (reference sequence). The CDR3 runs to 14 residues. Trimming removed 5 bases from V and 0 bases from J, with 10 bases in between. The CDR3 nucleotides read TGTGCCAGCAGCCCGACAGCTGCTAACTATGGCTACACCTTC. It yields the protein CASSPTAANYGYTF.